This T cell receptor beta chain was sequenced during a study of patients and donors after allogeneic stem cell transplantation. Trimming removed 2 bases at V and 13 bases at J, with 12 bases between. The CDR3 is 12 amino acids. Per germline, CDR1 MDHEN and CDR2 SYDVKM. TCRdb passed the RT-PCR reads through MiXCR, listing each CDR3 protein once. This sample yields about 410,000 distinct CDR3 sequences, of which under 20% are seen a single time; around 7.2% belongs to the top ten. The chain is built from TRBV28 and TRBJ2-1, with D perhaps matching TRBD2 (6 bases). Material for sequencing was blood, either unsorted or a sorted T cell fraction (not recorded which). This TCR came from a human donor who was either an allogeneic HSCT recipient or a stem cell or donor lymphocyte infusion donor (not recorded which). It is not recorded whose cells these are; they may come from a transplant donor. CDR3 coding DNA: TGTGCCAGCAGTTTAGGCGGGATCCTACAGTTCTTC. This translates into CASSLGGILQFF.